This section outlines one T cell receptor beta chain sequence together with its context. Its antigen is still unknown. No base-level quality is on record; no much larger clone is a single base apart. The sample comes from a study of blood T cells in healthy people across ages (dated by TCRdb to the mid-2010s). Looking at the study overall: In model experiments, template switching captured roughly one uniquely barcoded TCR beta cDNA molecule for every two T cells. Four age groups were formed from the donors: young (average 16 years), middle-aged (around 41), aged (around 68) and long-lived (around 82). Using the same blood draw, the study looked at two additional independent replicas of 1 million unique cDNA reads for two donors, one aged 18 to 30 and the other aged 80 or older. Using deep sequencing normalized with unique cDNA molecular identifiers, the study measured how TCR beta repertoire diversity changes with age. To avoid experimental bias, donors of different ages were randomly spread across the sequencing lanes. Beyond this particular receptor, the publication reports: As age increased, observed TCR beta diversity per million T cells dropped in a roughly linear way, and a significant reduction was already evident by age around 41. Compared with the aged group, the long-lived group had more naive CD4+ T cells, fewer expanded clones and increased TCR diversity, a pattern suggesting age selection. Total diversity estimates from one million sequenced T cells were considered lower bounds and underestimates. Bulk unsorted PBMC profiling prevented conclusive comparison of naive and antigen-experienced compartments. A strong correlation was found between observed TCR beta diversity and the percentage of naive T cells measured by flow cytometry. Donor CMV infection status was unknown, potentially confounding age-related changes in expanded clonotypes.

The donors were some 36 Caucasian individuals from Russia, aged roughly 6 to 100 years, who were systemically healthy. About 9.8 milliliters of peripheral blood were drawn from each donor into EDTA-treated Vacutainer tubes. PBMCs were isolated by Ficoll-Paque density-gradient centrifugation, with at least 6 million obtained per sample. Trizol reagent was used to extract total RNA from the PBMCs, yielding at least 5 micrograms per sample. The percentages of naive CD45RAhigh/CD27high T cells were determined by flow cytometry on a PBMC aliquot from every donor. The library was built by means of 5' RACE. The run used an Illumina HiSeq 2500. A second PCR of roughly 7 to 11 cycles was run with a J-beta primer mix and a sample-barcoded 5' primer. A template-switch 5' adaptor carrying 12 random nucleotides introduced a unique molecular identifier onto each TCR beta cDNA molecule. At least 2.5 million CDR3-containing paired-end reads were obtained from each sample. All of the RNA was converted into first-strand cDNA using the Mint cDNA synthesis kit, with a TRBC-specific oligonucleotide serving as the primer. After uracil-DNA glycosylase treatment, a first 18-cycle PCR used universal primers M1SS and BC2_uni_R on all cDNA. The study's processing was this. For normalization, 1 million high-quality reads were randomly selected from each sample, with every read carrying a distinct molecular identifier. Reads with shared molecular identifiers were discarded instead of being binned into consensus sequences. MiTCR, with a Q25 quality threshold and the strictest error-elimination algorithm, was used for CDR3 identification, clonotype clustering and error correction. A nonparametric unseen species model with Euler transformation was used to estimate lower-bound total TCR beta diversity. Using fastp at Q25 and MiXCR, TCRdb reprocessed the public reads and kept productive beta chains. Each entry is one CDR3 protein sequence, shown with its most common DNA and genes. What appears here as the V and J calls and clone size reflects TCRdb's work, not the paper's. The sample profile shows approximately 1.5 million distinct CDR3 sequences; 30% to 40% of them were found once. The ten largest clonotypes hold roughly 12% of the sample.

There are 15 amino acids in the CDR3, from cysteine to phenylalanine inclusive. The only DNA kept is the CDR3, 45 bases in frame from the first base. The germline V gene sets CDR1 to SGHTA and CDR2 to FQGTGA. Trimming at the junction amounts to 1 base on V and 5 bases on J, and the germline ends lie 12 bases apart. The chain is encoded by TRBV7-3 joined to TRBJ2-1; TRBD2 is a weak D gene call, 7 bases matching. Specimen: blood. The clonotype originates from a woman in her 30s in good health. The CDR3 loop reads CASSLNGGPHNEQFF. The DNA sequence is TGTGCCAGCAGCTTAAACGGGGGGCCCCACAATGAGCAGTTCTTC.